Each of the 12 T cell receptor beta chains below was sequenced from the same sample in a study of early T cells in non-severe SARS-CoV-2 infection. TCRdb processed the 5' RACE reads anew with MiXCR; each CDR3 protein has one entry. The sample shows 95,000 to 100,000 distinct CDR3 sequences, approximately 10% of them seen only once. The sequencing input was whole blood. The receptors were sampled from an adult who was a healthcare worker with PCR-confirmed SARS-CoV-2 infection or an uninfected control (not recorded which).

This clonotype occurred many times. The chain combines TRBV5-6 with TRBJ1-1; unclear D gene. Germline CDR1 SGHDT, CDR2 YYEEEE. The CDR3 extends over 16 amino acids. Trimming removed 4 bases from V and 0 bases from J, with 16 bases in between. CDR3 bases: TGTGCCAGCAGCCGTGTGCTATATCGGGTGAACACTGAAGCTTTCTTT. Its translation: CASSRVLYRVNTEAFF.

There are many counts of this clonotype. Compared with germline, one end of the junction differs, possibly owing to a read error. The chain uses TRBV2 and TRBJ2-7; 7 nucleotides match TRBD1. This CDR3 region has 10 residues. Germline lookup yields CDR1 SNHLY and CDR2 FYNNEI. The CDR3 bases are TGTGCCAGCGGAGCTGACAGGGCCGGCTTC. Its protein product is CASGADRAGF. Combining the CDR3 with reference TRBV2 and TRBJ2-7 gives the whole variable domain EPEVTQTPSHQVTQMGQEVILRCVPISNHLYFYWYRQILGQKVEFLVSFYNNEISEKSEIFDDQFSVERPDGSNFTLKIRSTKLEDSAMYFCASGADRAGFGPGTRLTVT.

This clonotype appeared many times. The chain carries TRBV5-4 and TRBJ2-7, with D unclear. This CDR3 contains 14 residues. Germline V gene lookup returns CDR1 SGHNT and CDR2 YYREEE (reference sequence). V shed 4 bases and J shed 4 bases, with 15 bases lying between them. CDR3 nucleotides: TGTGCCAGCAGCCCTGGTCGGAACCCTTACGAGCAGTACTTC. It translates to CASSPGRNPYEQYF.

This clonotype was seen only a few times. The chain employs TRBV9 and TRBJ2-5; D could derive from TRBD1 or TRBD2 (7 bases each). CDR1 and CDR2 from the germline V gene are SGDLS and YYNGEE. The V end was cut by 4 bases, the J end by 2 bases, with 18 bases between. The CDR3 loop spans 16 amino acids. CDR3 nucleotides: TGTGCCAGCAGCCCCCGGGGGGACAGCTGGCAAGAGACCCAGTACTTC. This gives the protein CASSPRGDSWQETQYF.

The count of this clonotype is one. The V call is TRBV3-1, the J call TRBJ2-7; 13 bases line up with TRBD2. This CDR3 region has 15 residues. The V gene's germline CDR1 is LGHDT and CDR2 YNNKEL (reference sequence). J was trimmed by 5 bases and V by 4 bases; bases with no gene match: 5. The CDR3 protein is CASSLRLAGGHEQYF. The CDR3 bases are TGTGCCAGCAGCCTGCGACTAGCGGGAGGCCACGAGCAGTACTTC.

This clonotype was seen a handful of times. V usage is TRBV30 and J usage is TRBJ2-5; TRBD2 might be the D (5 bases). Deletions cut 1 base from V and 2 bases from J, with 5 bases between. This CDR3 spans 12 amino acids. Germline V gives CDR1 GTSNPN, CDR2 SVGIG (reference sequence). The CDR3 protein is CAWSGGQETQYF. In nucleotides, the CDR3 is TGTGCCTGGAGTGGCGGGCAAGAGACCCAGTACTTC.

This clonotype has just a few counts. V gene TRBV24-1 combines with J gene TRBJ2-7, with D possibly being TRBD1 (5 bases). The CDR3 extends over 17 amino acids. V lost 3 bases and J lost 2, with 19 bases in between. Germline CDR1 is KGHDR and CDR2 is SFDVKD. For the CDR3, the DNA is TGTGCCACCAGTGATATCCAATCAGGGAATCGGCCCTACGAGCAGTACTTC. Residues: CATSDIQSGNRPYEQYF.

CDR3 residues: CASSPTAAGGPRNEQFF. CDR3 nucleotide sequence: TGTGCCAGCAGCCCCACCGCGGCGGGAGGGCCTAGAAATGAGCAGTTCTTC. The V and J genes are TRBV9 and TRBJ2-1; 9 bases line up with TRBD2. Trimming removed 4 bases from V and 7 bases from J; junction bases left unmatched: 15. Germline values: CDR1 SGDLS, CDR2 YYNGEE. This CDR3 has 17 residues.

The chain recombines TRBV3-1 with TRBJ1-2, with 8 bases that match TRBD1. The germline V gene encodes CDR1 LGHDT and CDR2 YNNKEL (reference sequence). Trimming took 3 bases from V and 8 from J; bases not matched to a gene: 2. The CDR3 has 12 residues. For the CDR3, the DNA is TGTGCCAGCAGCCACACAGGGGGAGGCTACACCTTC. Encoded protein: CASSHTGGGYTF.

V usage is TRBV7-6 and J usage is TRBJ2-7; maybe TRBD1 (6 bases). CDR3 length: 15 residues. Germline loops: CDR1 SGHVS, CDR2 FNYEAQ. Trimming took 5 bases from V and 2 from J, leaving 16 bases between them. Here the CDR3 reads CASSARQAQPYEQYF. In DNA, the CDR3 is TGTGCCAGCAGCGCCCGACAGGCCCAACCCTACGAGCAGTACTTC.

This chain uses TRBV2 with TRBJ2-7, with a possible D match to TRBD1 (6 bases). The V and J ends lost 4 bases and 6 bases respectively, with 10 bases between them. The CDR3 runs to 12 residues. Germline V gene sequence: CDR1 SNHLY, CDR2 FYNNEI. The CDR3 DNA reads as TGTGCCAGCAGTGCAACCAGGGGCGAGCAGTACTTC. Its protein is CASSATRGEQYF.

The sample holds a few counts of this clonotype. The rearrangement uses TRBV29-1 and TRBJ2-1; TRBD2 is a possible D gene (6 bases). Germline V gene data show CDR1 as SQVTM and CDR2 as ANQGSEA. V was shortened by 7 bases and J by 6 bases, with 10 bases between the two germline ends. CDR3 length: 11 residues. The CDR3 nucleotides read TGCAGCGCAGCGGAGGGCAATGAGCAGTTCTTC. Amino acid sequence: CSAAEGNEQFF.